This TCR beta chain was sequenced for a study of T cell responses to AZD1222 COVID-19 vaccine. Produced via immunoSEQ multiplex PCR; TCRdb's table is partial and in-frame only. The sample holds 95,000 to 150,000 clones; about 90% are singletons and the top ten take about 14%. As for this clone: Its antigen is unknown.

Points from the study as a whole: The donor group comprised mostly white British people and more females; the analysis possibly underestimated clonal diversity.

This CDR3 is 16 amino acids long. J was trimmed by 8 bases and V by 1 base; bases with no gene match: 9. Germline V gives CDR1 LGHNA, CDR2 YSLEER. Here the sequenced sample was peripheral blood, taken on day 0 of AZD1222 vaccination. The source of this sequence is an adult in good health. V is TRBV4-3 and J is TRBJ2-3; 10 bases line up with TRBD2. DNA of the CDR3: TGCGCCAGCAGCCAAGGGCTAGCGGGGGCGGGAGTTACGCAGTATTTT. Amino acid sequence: CASSQGLAGAGVTQYF.